This T cell receptor (beta chain) was identified during a study of vaccination and CD4 T cells after COVID-19. Background on the study: Median time from COVID diagnosis to post-COVID sampling was over 95 days (35 to 161).

On this clonotype itself: The antigen is not known.

The Oncomine TCR Beta short-read assay was applied to DNA of cultured CD4+ T cells. TCRdb analysed the PCR reads with MiXCR anew, one entry per CDR3 protein. The sample records 5,000 to 7,500 distinct CDR3 sequences, approximately 50% being singletons. Documented treatment: 10-day PBMC culture with coronavirus spike peptide pools or control peptides (ViraFEST assay). Investigators obtained the unexposed donor's CD4+ T cells before the COVID-19 pandemic (2011-2018). ViraFEST expanded antigen-specific T cells with peptide pools, then sequenced TCRs. The CDR3 runs to 15 residues. J was trimmed by 3 bases and V by 4 bases; bases with no gene match: 2. CDR1 is MNHEY and CDR2 is SVGAGI in the germline V gene.

Sequenced material: CD4+ T cells from blood, cultured in vitro. The receptor's source is a human donor in good health. This rearrangement joins TRBV6-5 to TRBJ2-1; 11 bases match TRBD1. As DNA, the CDR3 is TGTGCCAGCAGTTCCGGGACAGGGGGCTACAATGAGCAGTTCTTC. As protein: CASSSGTGGYNEQFF.